What follows is one TCR beta chain and its context. As yet, its antigen is unknown. The data stem from a study of T cell responses to AZD1222 COVID-19 vaccine. Regarding the study as a whole: Variant regions that are unmutated are reportedly the target of nearly half of spike-specific TCRs. Sampling captured repertoires only after the peak T cell response. Once two AZD1222 doses were given, Spike-specific TCR breadth and depth went up.

Sequenced by immunoSEQ multiplex PCR; TCRdb stores in-frame clones only, minus some. Of under 150,000 clones listed, 80% to 90% were seen once; the top ten hold about 10%. This CDR3 has 15 residues. Germline V gives CDR1 MGHRA, CDR2 YSYEKL. V lost 4 bases, J lost 2 bases, and 12 bases lay in between. The clonotype originates from an adult in good health. This specimen was peripheral blood, taken on day 0 of AZD1222 vaccination. J is TRBJ2-4 and V is TRBV4-1, with D perhaps being TRBD1 or TRBD2 (5 bases each). CDR3 amino acids: CASSRGSGSKNIQYF. As DNA, the CDR3 is TGCGCCAGCAGCCGGGGGTCGGGGTCCAAAAACATTCAGTACTTC.